This T cell receptor beta chain is from a study of blood T cell repertoires in COVID-19 (dated by TCRdb to 2019 to 2021). Some background on the complete study: Samples from collaborators originated in the United States, Italy and Spain and spanned both the acute and convalescent phases of COVID-19. The repertoires were released in a freely available public database intended as a resource for research on the immune response to SARS-CoV-2. The prospective study material was composed of cDNA or gDNA derived from T cells, B-cell-depleted T cells, or PBMCs. Samples were obtained from the ongoing ImmuneRACE study (first 160 participants) and from over a thousand subjects provided by 6 global collaborators. A de-identified subject ID, COVID-19 status, age in years and sex were almost always included in the sample metadata. The dataset comprised deeply sampled blood TCRbeta repertoires from subjects exposed to, actively infected with, or recovered from COVID-19. Where available, HLA class I and class II types were obtained from metadata supplied by the sample provider rather than from assay-based typing.

What the research found in general, with its limitations: Clinical and demographic metadata were provided uncurated, with the amount varying by source and participant.

TCRbeta CDR3 regions were amplified from genomic DNA using the immunoSEQ Assay, a bias-controlled multiplex PCR. The original pipeline was this. The number of nucleated cells in each sample was estimated from the amplification of reference gene primers within the assay. To quantify the absolute abundance of each unique TCRbeta CDR3 rearrangement, sequence reads were collapsed and filtered. Productive Simpson clonality was computed per sample as the square root of Simpson's diversity index over productive rearrangements. TCRdb carries this immuneACCESS record with in-frame sequences only. Its versions omit some clonotypes, under half of them owing to an unresolved V gene in the studies checked, with the rest unexplained. The DNA gave D and trimming, while V, J and clone size come from that table. The table for this sample lists hundreds of thousands of clones; roughly 90% of them were counted only once. The ten largest clones add up to around 2.5% of the sample.

Enrolling through a virtual design, the prospective study's participants ranged in age from roughly 18 to 89 years and lived across approximately 25 United States geographic areas. In the prospective study, participants were assigned to cohorts based on the clinical history participants reported in a screening survey and a study questionnaire. ImmuneRACE Cohort 3 recovered participants were defined by two consecutive negative NP/OP PCR tests, healthcare professional clearance, or symptom resolution. Each participant in the prospective study had whole blood, serum and a nasopharyngeal or oropharyngeal swab collected by mobile phlebotomists. Additional blood draws and questionnaires over an approximately two-month period could optionally be provided by prospective study participants. Before DNA extraction, prospective study blood samples were shipped either frozen or at room temperature. The CDR3 goes from the cysteine to the phenylalanine over 14 residues. The retained sequence is limited to the CDR3, 42 bases, with the frame set at the first base. Trimming at the junction amounts to 4 bases on V and 0 bases on J, and the germline ends lie 9 bases apart. Via the germline V gene (reference sequence), CDR1 is LNHDA and CDR2 SQIVND.

Comments on this clone: There is no known antigen for this receptor. No per-base quality is available; no much larger clone lies one base away.

The material sequenced was PBMCs or T cells enriched from blood (not recorded which). The sequence joins TRBV19 to TRBJ1-2; the D gene cannot be named for sure. The source is a man between 60 and 75 years old who had recovered from COVID-19. CDR3 sequence: CASSKASANYGYTF. The nucleotide sequence reads as follows: TGTGCCAGTAGTAAGGCCAGCGCTAACTATGGCTACACCTTC.